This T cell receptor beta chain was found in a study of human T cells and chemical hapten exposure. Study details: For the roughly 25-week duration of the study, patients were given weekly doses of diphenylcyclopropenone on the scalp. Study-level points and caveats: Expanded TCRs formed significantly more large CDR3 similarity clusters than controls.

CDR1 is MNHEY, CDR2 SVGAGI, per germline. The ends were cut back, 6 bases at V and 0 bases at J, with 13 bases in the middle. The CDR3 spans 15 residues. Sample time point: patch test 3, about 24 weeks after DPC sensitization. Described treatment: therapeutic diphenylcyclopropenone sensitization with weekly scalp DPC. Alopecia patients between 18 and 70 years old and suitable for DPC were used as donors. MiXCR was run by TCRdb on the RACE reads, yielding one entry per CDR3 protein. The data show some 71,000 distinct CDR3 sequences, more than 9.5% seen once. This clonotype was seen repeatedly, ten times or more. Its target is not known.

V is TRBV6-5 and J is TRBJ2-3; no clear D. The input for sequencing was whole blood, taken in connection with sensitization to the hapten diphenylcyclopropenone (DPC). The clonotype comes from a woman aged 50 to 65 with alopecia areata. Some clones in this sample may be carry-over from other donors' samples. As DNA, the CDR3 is TGTGCCAGCAGAGACCAGCGAACTAGCACAGATACGCAGTATTTT. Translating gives CASRDQRTSTDTQYF.